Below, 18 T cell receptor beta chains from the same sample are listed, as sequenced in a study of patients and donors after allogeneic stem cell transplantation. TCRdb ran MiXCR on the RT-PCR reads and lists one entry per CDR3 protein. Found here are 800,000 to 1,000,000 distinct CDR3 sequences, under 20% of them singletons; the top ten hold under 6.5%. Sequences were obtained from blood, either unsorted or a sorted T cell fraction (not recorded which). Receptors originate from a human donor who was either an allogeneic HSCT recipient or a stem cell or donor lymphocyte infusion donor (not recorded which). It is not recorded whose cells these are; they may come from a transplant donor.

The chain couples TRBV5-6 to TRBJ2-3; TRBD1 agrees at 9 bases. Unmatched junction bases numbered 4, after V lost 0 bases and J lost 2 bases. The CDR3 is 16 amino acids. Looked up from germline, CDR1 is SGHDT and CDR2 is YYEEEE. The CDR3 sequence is CASSLAGTGTTDTQYF. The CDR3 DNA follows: TGTGCCAGCAGCTTGGCCGGGACAGGGACCACAGATACGCAGTATTTT.

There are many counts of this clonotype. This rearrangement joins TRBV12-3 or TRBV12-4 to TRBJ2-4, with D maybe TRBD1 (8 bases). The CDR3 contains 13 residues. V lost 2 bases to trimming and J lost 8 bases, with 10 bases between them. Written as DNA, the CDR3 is TGTGCCAGCAGTTTAACAGGGGGGGACATTCAGTACTTC. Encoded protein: CASSLTGGDIQYF.

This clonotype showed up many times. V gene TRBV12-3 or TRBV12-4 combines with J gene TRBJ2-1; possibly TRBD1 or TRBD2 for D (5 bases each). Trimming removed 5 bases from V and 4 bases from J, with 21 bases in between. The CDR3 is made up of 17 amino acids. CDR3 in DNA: TGTGCCAGCAGTCACTCCTCGGGGACGCTTATATACAATGAGCAGTTCTTC. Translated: CASSHSSGTLIYNEQFF.

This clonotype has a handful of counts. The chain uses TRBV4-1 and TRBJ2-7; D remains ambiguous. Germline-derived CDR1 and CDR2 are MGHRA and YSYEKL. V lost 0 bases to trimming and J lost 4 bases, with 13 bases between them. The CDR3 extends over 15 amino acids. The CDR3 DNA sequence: TGCGCCAGCAGCCAAGAGTCGGTAGCCGGATACGAGCAGTACTTC. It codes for CASSQESVAGYEQYF.

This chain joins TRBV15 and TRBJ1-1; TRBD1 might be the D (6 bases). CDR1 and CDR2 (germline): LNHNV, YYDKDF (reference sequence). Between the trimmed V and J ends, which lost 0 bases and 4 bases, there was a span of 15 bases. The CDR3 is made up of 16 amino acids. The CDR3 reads CATSRDWAGAGTEAFF. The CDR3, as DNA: TGTGCCACCAGCAGAGATTGGGCAGGGGCCGGCACTGAAGCTTTCTTT.

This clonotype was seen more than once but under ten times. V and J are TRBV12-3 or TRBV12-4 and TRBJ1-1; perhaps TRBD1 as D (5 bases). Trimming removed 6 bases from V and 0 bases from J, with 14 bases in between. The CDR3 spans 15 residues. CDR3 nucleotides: TGTGCCAGCAGCCTGGCTAGGGGAATGAACACTGAAGCTTTCTTT. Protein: CASSLARGMNTEAFF.

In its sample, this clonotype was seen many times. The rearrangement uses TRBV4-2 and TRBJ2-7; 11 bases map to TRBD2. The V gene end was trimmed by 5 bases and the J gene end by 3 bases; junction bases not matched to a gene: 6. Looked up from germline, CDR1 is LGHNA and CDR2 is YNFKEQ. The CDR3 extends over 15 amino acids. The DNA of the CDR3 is TGTGCCAGCAGCGCACTAGCGGGGGACCTCTACGAGCAGTACTTC. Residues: CASSALAGDLYEQYF.

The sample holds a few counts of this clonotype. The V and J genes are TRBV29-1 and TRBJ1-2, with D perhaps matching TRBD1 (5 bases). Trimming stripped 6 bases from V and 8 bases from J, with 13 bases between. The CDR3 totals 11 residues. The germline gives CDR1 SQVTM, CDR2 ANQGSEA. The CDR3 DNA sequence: TGCAGCGTGCACTCAGGGTTGGGCTACACCTTC. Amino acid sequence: CSVHSGLGYTF.

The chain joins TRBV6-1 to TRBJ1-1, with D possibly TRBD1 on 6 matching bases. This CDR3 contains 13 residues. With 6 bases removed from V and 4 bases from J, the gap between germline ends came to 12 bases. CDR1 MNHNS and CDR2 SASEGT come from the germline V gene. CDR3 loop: CASRSGAGTEAFF. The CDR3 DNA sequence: TGTGCCAGCAGGTCGGGGGCGGGCACTGAAGCTTTCTTT.

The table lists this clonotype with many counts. For the CDR3, the DNA is TGTGCCAGCAGCCCCGGACAGGGGAGCTCCGAGCAGTACTTC. Amino acid sequence: CASSPGQGSSEQYF. V is TRBV11-3 and J is TRBJ2-7; 9 bases map to TRBD1. From germline, CDR1 is SGHNT and CDR2 YENEEA. There are 14 residues in the CDR3. Unmatched junction bases numbered 8, after V lost 5 bases and J lost 6 bases.

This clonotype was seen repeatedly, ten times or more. The CDR3 region is CASSPGATNEKLFF. The CDR3 DNA reads TGTGCCAGCAGCCCAGGGGCAACTAATGAAAAACTGTTTTTT. The chain joins TRBV7-9 to TRBJ1-4; possibly TRBD1 for D (6 bases). There are 14 residues in the CDR3. CDR1 and CDR2 (germline): SEHNR, FQNEAQ (reference sequence). V lost 5 bases and J 0 bases, leaving 7 bases between the germline ends.

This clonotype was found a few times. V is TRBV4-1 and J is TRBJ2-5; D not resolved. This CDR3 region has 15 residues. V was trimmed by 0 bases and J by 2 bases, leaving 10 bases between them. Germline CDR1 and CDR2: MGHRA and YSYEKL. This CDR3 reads CASSQDQTVQETQYF. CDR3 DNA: TGCGCCAGCAGCCAAGATCAGACGGTACAAGAGACCCAGTACTTC.

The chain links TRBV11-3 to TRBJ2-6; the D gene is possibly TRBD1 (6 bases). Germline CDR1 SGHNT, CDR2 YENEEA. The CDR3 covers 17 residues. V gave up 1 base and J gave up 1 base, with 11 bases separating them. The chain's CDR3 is CASSLGQGTSGANVLTF. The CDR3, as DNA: TGTGCCAGCAGCTTAGGTCAGGGGACGTCTGGGGCCAACGTCCTGACTTTC.

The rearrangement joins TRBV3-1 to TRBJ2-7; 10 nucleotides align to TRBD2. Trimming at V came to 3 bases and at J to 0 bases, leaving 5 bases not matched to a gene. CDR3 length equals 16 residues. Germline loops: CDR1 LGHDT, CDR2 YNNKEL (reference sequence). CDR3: CASSQIAGGRSYEQYF. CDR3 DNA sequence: TGTGCCAGCAGCCAGATAGCGGGAGGACGCTCCTACGAGCAGTACTTC.

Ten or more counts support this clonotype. In DNA, the CDR3 is TGTGCCAGCAGTCTAGCGGGGGGGCAGGGAGATACGCAGTATTTT. Its protein is CASSLAGGQGDTQYF. The V call is TRBV6-1, the J call TRBJ2-3; the match to TRBD2 covers 12 bases. This CDR3 contains 15 residues. J was trimmed by 5 bases and V by 5 bases; bases with no gene match: 5. The germline V gene has CDR1 MNHNS and CDR2 SASEGT.

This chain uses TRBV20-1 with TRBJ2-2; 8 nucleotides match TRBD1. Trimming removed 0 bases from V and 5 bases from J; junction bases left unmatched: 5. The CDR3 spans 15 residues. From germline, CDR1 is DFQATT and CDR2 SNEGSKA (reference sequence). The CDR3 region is CSARDQGAGTGELFF. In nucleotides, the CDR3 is TGCAGTGCTAGAGATCAGGGGGCAGGGACCGGGGAGCTGTTTTTT.

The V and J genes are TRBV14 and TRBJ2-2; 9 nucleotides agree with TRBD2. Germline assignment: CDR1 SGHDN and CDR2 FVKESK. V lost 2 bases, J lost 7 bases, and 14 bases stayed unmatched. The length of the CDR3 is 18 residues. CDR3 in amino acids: CASSQPIIAGVAVGELFF. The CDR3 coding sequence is TGTGCCAGCAGCCAACCTATAATAGCGGGAGTGGCGGTCGGGGAGCTGTTTTTT.

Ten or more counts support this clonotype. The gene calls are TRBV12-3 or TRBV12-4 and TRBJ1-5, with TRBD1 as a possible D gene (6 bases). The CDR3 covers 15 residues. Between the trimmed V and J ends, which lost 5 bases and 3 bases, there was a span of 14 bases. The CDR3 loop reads CASSPPGHLNQPQHF. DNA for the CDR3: TGTGCCAGCAGTCCCCCGGGACACCTCAATCAGCCCCAGCATTTT.